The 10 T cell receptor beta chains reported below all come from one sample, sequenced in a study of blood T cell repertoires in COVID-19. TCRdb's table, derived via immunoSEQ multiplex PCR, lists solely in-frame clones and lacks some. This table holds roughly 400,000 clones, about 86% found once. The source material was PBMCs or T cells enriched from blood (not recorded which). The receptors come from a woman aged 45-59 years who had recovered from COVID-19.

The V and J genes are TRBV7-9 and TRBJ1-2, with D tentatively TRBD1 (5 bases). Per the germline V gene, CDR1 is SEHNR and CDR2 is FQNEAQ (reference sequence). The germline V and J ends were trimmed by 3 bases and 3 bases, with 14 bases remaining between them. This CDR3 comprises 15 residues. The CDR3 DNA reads TGTGCCAGCAGCTTTGGAAGTCCGGGGGACTATGGCTACACCTTC. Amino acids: CASSFGSPGDYGYTF. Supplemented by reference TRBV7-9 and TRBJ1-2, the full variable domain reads DTGVSQNPRHKITKRGQNVTFRCDPISEHNRLYWYRQTLGQGPEFLTYFQNEAQLEKSRLLSDRFSAERPKGSFSTLEIQRTEQGDSAMYLCASSFGSPGDYGYTFGSGTRLTVV.

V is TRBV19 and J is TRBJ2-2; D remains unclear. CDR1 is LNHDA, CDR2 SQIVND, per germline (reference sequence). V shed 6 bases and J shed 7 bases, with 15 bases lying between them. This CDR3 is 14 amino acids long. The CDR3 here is CASRFTLRNGELFF. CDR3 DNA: TGTGCCAGTAGATTTACGTTGCGTAACGGGGAGCTGTTTTTT.

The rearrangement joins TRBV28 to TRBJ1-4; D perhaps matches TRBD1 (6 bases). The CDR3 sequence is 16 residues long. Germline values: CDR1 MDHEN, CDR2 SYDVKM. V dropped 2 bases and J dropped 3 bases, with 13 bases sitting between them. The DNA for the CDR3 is TGTGCCAGCAGTTTAGCAGAGGACAGACCTAATGAAAAACTGTTTTTT. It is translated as CASSLAEDRPNEKLFF.

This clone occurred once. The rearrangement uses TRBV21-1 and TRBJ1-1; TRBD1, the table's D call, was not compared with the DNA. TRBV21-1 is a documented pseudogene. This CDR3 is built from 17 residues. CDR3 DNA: TGTGCCAGCAGCAAAAGGGGTATGAGAGGAGAGAACACTGAAGCTTTCTTT. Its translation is CASSKRGMRGENTEAFF.

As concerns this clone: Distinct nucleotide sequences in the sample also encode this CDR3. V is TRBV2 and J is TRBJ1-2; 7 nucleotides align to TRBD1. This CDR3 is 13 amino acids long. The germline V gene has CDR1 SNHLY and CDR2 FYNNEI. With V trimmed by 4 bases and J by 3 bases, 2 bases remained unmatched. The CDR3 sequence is CASSGQGDYGYTF. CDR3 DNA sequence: TGTGCCAGCAGTGGACAGGGCGACTATGGCTACACCTTC.

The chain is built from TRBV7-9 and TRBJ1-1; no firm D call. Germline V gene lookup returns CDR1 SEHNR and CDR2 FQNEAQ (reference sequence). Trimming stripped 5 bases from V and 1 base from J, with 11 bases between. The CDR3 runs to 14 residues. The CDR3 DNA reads TGTGCCAGCAGCGTGTGGGGAGAGAACACTGAAGCTTTCTTT. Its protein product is CASSVWGENTEAFF.

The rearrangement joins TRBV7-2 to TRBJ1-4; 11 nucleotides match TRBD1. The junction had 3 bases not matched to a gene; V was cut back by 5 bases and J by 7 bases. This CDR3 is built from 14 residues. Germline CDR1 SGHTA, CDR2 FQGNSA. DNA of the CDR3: TGTGCCAGCAGCGCGGACAGGGGGCCTGAAAAACTGTTTTTT. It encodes CASSADRGPEKLFF.

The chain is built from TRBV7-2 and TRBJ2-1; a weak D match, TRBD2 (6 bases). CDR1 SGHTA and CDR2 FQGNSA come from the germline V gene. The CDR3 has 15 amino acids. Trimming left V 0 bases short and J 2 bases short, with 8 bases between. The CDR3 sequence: CASSLASGAYNEQFF. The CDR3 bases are TGTGCCAGCAGCTTAGCCTCGGGGGCCTACAATGAGCAGTTCTTC.

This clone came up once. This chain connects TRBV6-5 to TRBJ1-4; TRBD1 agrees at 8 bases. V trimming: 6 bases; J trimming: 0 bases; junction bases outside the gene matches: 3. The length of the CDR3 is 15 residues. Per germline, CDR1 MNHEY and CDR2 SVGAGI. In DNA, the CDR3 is TGTGCCAGCAGGGACAGGGCGGCAACTAATGAAAAACTGTTTTTT. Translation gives CASRDRAATNEKLFF.

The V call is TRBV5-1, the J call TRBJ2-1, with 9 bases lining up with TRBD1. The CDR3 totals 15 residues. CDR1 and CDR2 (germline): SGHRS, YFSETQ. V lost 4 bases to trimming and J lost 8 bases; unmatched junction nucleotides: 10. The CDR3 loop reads CASSPGDREKDEQFF. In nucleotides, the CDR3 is TGCGCCAGCAGCCCCGGGGACAGGGAAAAGGATGAGCAGTTCTTC.